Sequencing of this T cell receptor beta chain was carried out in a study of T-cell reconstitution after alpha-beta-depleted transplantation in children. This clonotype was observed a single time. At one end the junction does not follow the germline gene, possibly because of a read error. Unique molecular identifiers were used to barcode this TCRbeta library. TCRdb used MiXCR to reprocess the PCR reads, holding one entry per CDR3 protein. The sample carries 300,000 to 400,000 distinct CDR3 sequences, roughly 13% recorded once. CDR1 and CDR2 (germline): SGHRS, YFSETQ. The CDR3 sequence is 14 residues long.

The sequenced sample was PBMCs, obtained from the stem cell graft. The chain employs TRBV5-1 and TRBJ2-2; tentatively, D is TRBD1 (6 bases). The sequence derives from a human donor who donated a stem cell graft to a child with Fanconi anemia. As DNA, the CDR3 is TGCGCCAGCAGCACTACAGGGAACGCCGGGGAGCTGTTTTTT. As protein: CASSTTGNAGELFF.